The 3 T cell receptor beta chains in this list originate from one sample, sequenced in a study of CD8 T cells in Susac syndrome (dated by TCRdb to 2018 to 2020). The library was produced with the immunoSEQ multiplex PCR assay. RNA was extracted with the RNeasy kit and roughly 0.45 to 1 ug was reverse transcribed using random hexamers. TCRdb ran its own pipeline on the public reads, namely fastp trimming at Q25 and MiXCR clone calling, and kept in-frame beta chains. Rows with a matching CDR3 protein are joined into one entry that keeps the most common DNA and genes. The sample records 200,000 or so distinct CDR3 sequences, under 97% of which are singletons. In total, the top ten clones hold approximately 0.1% of the sample. The sequenced sample consisted of CD4+ T cells from PBMCs. The receptors derive from a human donor with Susac syndrome.

The CDR3 DNA reads TGCGCCAGCAGCTTGGCACAGGGGGACCGCTACACCTTC. This encodes CASSLAQGDRYTF. The chain carries TRBV5-1 and TRBJ1-2; 8 bases align to TRBD1. The CDR3 covers 13 residues. Germline V gives CDR1 SGHRS, CDR2 YFSETQ. With 0 bases clipped from V and 9 bases from J, the junction kept 4 bases outside the gene matches. The entire variable domain, with the rest obtained from reference TRBV5-1 and TRBJ1-2, is as follows: KAGVTQTPRYLIKTRGQQVTLSCSPISGHRSVSWYQQTPGQGLQFLFEYFSETQRNKGNFPGRFSGRQFSNSRSEMNVSTLELGDSALYLCASSLAQGDRYTFGSGTRLTVV.

This rearrangement joins TRBV15 to TRBJ1-5; D call uncertain. The ends were cut back, 0 bases at V and 6 bases at J, with 9 bases in the middle. Germline CDR1 LNHNV, CDR2 YYDKDF (reference sequence). This CDR3 spans 14 amino acids. The CDR3, as DNA: TGTGCCACCAGCAGAGAACGGCTAGGTCAGCCCCAGCATTTT. Translating gives CATSRERLGQPQHF.

The chain carries TRBV12-3 or TRBV12-4 and TRBJ2-5; D is ambiguous. Trimming removed 8 bases from V and 3 bases from J, with 13 bases in between. The CDR3 sequence is 13 residues long. The CDR3 region is CASRPSVEETQYF. The CDR3, as DNA: TGTGCCAGCCGCCCGTCAGTGGAAGAGACCCAGTACTTC.